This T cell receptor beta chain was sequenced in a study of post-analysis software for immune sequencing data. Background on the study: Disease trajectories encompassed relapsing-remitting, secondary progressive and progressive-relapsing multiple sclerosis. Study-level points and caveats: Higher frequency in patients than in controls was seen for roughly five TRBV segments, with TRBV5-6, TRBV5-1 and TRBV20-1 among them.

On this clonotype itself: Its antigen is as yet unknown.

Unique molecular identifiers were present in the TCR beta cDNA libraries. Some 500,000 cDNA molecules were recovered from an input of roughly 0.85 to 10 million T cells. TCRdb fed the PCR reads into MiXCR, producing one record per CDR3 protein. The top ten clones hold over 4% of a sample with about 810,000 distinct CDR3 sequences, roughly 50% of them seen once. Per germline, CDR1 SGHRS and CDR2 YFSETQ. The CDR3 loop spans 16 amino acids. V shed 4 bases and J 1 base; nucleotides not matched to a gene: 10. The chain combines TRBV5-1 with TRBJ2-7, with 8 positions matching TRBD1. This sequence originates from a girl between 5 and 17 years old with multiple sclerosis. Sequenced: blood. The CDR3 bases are TGCGCCAGCAGCCCAGGAGACAGGGGAGGTTCCTACGAGCAGTACTTC. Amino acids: CASSPGDRGGSYEQYF.